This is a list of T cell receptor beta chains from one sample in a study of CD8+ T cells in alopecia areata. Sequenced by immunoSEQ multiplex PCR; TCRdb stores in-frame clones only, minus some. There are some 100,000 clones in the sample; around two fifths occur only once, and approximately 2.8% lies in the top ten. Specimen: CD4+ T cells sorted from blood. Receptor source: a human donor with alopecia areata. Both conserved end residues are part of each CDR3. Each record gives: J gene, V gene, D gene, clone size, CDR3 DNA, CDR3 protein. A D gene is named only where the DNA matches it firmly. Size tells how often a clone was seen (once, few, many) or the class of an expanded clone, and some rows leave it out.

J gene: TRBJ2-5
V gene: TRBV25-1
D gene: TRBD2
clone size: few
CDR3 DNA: TGTGCCAGCAGGAGCATTCGCGGGGGGACCCAGTACTTC
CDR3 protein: CASRSIRGGTQYF

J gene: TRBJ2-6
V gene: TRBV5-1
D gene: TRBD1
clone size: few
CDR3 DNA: TGCGCCAGCACCCTGACAGGGGTCGGAGGGGCCAACGTCCTGACTTTC
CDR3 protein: CASTLTGVGGANVLTF

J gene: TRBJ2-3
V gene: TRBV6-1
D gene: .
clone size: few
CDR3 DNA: TGTGCCAGCAGCCAGGGCGGCACAGATACGCAGTATTTT
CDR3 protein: CASSQGGTDTQYF

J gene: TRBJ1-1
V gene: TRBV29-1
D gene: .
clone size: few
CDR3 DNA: TGCAGCGGCGGAGGGATCGGAGGGGTTGAAGCTTTCTTT
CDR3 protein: CSGGGIGGVEAFF

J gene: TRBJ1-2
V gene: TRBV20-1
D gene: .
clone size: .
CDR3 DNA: TGCAGTCCGGGACTATTGGGCTACACCTTC
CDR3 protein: CSPGLLGYTF

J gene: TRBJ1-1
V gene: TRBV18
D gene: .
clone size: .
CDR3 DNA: TGTGCCAGCTCACCACCGAAGCCCACTGAAGCTTTCTTT
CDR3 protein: CASSPPKPTEAFF

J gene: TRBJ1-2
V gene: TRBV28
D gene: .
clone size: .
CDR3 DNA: TGTGCCAGCAGTCAATTATTGGGGGGCTACACCTTC
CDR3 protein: CASSQLLGGYTF

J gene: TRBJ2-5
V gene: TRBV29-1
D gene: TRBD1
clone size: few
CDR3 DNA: TGCAGCGTCGCCGGGACAGGGAAAGAGACCCAGTACTTC
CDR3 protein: CSVAGTGKETQYF

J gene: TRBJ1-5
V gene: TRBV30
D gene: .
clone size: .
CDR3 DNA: TGTGCCTGGAGTGTAAGGGCAGCATATCAGCCCCAGCATTTT
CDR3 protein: CAWSVRAAYQPQHF

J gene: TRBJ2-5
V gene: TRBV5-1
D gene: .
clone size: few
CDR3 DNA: TGCGCCAGCAGGCGGACCCAAGAGACCCAGTACTTC
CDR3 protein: CASRRTQETQYF

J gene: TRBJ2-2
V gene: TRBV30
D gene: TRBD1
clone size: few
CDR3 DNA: TGTGCCTGGAGTACAGGGGCCGGGGAGCTGTTTTTT
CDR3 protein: CAWSTGAGELFF

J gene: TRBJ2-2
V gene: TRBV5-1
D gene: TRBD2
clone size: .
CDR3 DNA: TGCGCCAGCAGCTCCCTCCGAGGGGCGGGAGGGCCGTCCGGGGAGCTGTTTTTT
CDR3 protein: CASSSLRGAGGPSGELFF

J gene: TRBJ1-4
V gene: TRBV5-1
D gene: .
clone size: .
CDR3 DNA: TGCGCCAGCAGGGACAGTAATGAAAAACTGTTTTTT
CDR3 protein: CASRDSNEKLFF

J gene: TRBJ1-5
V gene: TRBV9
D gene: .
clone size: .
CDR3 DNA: TGTGCCAGCAGTCTAGCGGGCAAGGAGCCCCAGCATTTT
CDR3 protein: CASSLAGKEPQHF

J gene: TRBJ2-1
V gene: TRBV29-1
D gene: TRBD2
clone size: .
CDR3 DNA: TGCAGCGGGACTAGCGGAGGTGAGCAGTTCTTC
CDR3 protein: CSGTSGGEQFF

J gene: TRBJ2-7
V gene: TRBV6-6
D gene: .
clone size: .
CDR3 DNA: TGTGCCAGCAGTCGGGACGGTAGCTCCTACGAGCAGTACTTC
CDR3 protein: CASSRDGSSYEQYF

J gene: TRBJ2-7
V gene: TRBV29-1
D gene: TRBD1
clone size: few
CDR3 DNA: TGCAGCGTTGCTGGACAGGCGCTCTACGAGCAGTACTTC
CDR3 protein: CSVAGQALYEQYF

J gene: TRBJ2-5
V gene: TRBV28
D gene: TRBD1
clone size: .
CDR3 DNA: TGTGCCAGCAGTTTCGGCAGGGGGCGAGAGACCCAGTACTTC
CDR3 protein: CASSFGRGRETQYF

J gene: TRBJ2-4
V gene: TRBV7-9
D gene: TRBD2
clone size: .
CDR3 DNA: TGTGCCAGCAGCTTAGGGGAGGGAAACATTCAGTACTTC
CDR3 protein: CASSLGEGNIQYF

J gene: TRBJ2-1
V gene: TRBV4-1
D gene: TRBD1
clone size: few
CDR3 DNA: TGCGCCAGCAGCTACTCCGGGACAGGGGCCTACAATGAGCAGTTCTTC
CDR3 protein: CASSYSGTGAYNEQFF

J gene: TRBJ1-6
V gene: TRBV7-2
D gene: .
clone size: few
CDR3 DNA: TGTGCCAGCAGCCCCGGGGCACCTGGGAATTCACCCCTCCACTTT
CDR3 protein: CASSPGAPGNSPLHF

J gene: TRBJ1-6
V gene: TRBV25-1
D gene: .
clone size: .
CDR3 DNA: TGTGCCAGCAGGAATAATTCACCCCTCCACTTT
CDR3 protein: CASRNNSPLHF

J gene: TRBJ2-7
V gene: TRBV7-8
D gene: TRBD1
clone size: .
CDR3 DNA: TGTGCCAGCAGCGATTATGGGACAGGGACCTACGAGCAGTACTTC
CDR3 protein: CASSDYGTGTYEQYF

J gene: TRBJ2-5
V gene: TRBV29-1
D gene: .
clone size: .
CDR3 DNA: TGCAGCGTCCTGCCCAGGGCTAGCTCCGAGACCCAGTACTTC
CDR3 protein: CSVLPRASSETQYF

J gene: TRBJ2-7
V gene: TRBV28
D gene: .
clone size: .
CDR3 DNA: TGTGCCAGCAGTTTCCCGGGACGGGTGGACGAGCAGTACTTC
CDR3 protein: CASSFPGRVDEQYF

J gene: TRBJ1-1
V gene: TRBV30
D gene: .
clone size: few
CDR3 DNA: TGTGCCTGGTCAAGGGGGTGGTTTGAAGCTTTCTTT
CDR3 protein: CAWSRGWFEAFF

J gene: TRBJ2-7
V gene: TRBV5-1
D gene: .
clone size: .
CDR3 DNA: TGCGCCAGCAGGGATCGCAGCAGTTCCTACGAGCAGTACTTC
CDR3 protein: CASRDRSSSYEQYF

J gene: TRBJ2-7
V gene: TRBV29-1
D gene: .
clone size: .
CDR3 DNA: TGCAGCGTCGCCGGACAGAGCATGTCCTACGAGCAGTACTTC
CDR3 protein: CSVAGQSMSYEQYF

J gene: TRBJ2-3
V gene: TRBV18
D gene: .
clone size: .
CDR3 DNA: TGTGCCAGCTCACCAAGCGCAGATACGCAGTATTTT
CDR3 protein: CASSPSADTQYF

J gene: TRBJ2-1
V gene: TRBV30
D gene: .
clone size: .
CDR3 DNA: TGTGCCTGGAGTGTAGGGGTGCAGTTCTTC
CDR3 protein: CAWSVGVQFF

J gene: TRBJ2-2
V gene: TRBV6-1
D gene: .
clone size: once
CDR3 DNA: TGTGCCAGCAGTGAGTGGATCGGGGAGCTGTTTTTT
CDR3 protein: CASSEWIGELFF

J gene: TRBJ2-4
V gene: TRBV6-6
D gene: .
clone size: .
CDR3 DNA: TGTGCCAGCAGTTATGGGGACGCCCGGGAAAACATTCAGTACTTC
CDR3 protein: CASSYGDARENIQYF

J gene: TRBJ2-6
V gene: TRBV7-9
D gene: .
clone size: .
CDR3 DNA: TGTGCCAGCAGCTTAGTGGTCTCTGGGGCCAACGTCCTGACTTTC
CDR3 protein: CASSLVVSGANVLTF

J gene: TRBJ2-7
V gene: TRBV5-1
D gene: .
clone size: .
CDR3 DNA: TGCGCCAGCAGCTTGGCAGGCCTCTACGAGCAGTACTTC
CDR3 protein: CASSLAGLYEQYF

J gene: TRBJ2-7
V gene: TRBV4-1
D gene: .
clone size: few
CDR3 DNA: TGCGCCAGCAGCGGACTCCGGTCCTACGAGCAGTACTTC
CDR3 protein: CASSGLRSYEQYF

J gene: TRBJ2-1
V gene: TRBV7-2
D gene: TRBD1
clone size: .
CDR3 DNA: TGTGCCAGCAGAGGCGGGACAGGGGGCAGGACGAATGAGCAGTTCTTC
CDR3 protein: CASRGGTGGRTNEQFF

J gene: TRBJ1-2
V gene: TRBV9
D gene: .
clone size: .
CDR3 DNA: TGTGCCAGCAGCGTAGATCCCGGTCTCATCTATGGCTACACCTTC
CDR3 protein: CASSVDPGLIYGYTF

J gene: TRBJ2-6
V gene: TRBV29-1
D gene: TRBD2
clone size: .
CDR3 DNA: TGCAGCGTCCGGACTAGCGGGGGGAGCTCTGGGGCCAACGTCCTGACTTTC
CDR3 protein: CSVRTSGGSSGANVLTF

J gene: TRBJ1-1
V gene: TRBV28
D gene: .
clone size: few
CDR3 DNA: TGTGCCAGCAGTGACCCGCCGAACACTGAAGCTTTCTTT
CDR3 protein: CASSDPPNTEAFF

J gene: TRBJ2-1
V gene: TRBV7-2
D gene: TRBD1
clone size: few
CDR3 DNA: TGTGCCAGCAGCCCCCGGACAGGCTACAATGAGCAGTTCTTC
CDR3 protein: CASSPRTGYNEQFF